The TCR beta chain described here comes from a study of early T cells in non-severe SARS-CoV-2 infection. Study-level information: From unsorted whole blood, bulk RNA was sequenced, and the chains remained unpaired.

The CDR3 is made up of 12 amino acids. Germline lookup yields CDR1 SQVTM and CDR2 ANQGSEA. V lost 4 bases and J lost 11; bases outside the gene matches: 8. Attachment of unique molecular identifiers to individual cDNA molecules was performed. One entry per CDR3 protein results from TCRdb running MiXCR on the 5' RACE reads. The data contain around 100,000 distinct CDR3 sequences, about 15% of them singletons. General observations from the study: Sequences matched to VDJdb favored anti-spike CD8 responses, while private and CD4 specificities were missed.

This clonotype occurred a few times. Its antigen remains unknown. The chain has TRBV29-1 and TRBJ2-7, with 10 positions matching TRBD1. The sequencing sample was made of whole blood. This TCR was recovered from an adult who was a healthcare worker with PCR-confirmed SARS-CoV-2 infection or an uninfected control (not recorded which). CDR3 amino acids: CSVGATGGGKYF. CDR3 nucleotide sequence: TGCAGCGTTGGGGCGACAGGGGGCGGCAAGTACTTC.